The rows below give T cell receptor beta chains drawn from one sample of a study of T cell responses to AZD1222 COVID-19 vaccine. The table came from immunoSEQ multiplex PCR; TCRdb's copy has only in-frame clones and leaves some out. The table has some 150,000 clones, roughly 93% seen once; the top ten hold just under 2%. Sequencing was performed on peripheral blood, taken 28 days after the second AZD1222 dose. All receptors come from an adult who received the AZD1222 COVID-19 vaccine. Each CDR3 is given without its conserved first and last residue. Fields, in order: J gene, clone size, D gene, V gene, CDR3 length, CDR3 protein. D genes are given only for firm matches. Size tells how often a clone was seen (once, few, many) or the class of an expanded clone, and some rows leave it out.

TRBJ1-1 NA NA TRBV3-1/TRBV3-2 12 ASSSSDRNTEAF
TRBJ2-7 NA NA TRBV5-1 13 ASSWSGTPNYEQY
TRBJ2-6 NA NA TRBV6-5 12 ASRSPSGANVLT
TRBJ2-3 NA NA TRBV20-1 13 SASPPAWGTDTQY
TRBJ2-5 NA TRBD1 TRBV4-1 15 ASSLAPDRGRQETQY
TRBJ2-1 NA TRBD1 TRBV9 13 ASSEGQGLYNEQF
TRBJ1-2 NA NA TRBV7-6 13 ASSPSGTPNYGYT
TRBJ2-5 NA NA TRBV18 14 ASSPRSYPGLITQY
TRBJ1-3 NA TRBD1 TRBV7-8 16 ASSLRDRGLIGGNTIY
TRBJ1-1 NA TRBD1 TRBV6-5 12 ASRADRGYTEAF
TRBJ2-2 NA NA TRBV5-1 12 ASSPQANTGELF
TRBJ2-7 few TRBD2 TRBV7-9 11 ASSPGTSGKQY
TRBJ2-5 NA NA TRBV12-3/TRBV12-4 10 ASSFQGETQY
TRBJ1-2 once NA TRBV5-1 11 ASSFTQGYGYT
TRBJ1-1 once NA TRBV18 14 ASSQPSAEMNTEAF
TRBJ2-5 NA NA TRBV7-2 13 ASSSSGTAKETQY
TRBJ1-2 NA NA TRBV24-1 9 ATSDEYGYT
TRBJ2-7 NA TRBD2 TRBV5-1 11 ASSPPWGGEQY
TRBJ1-1 NA TRBD1 TRBV6-6 11 ASSYRDSPEAF
TRBJ2-1 NA NA TRBV5-6 13 ASSLLALNGNEQF
TRBJ2-3 NA NA TRBV7-3 11 ASSLDSTDTQY
TRBJ1-4 NA NA TRBV2 11 ATVREFGEKLF
TRBJ1-1 NA TRBD1 TRBV5-8 13 ASSLRDRWNTEAF
TRBJ2-7 NA TRBD2 TRBV3-1/TRBV3-2 14 ASSRLAGGSSYEQY
TRBJ1-5 NA NA TRBV5-4 11 ASSFNSNQPQH
TRBJ2-5 NA NA TRBV5-1 14 ASSYLPASNQETQY
TRBJ2-3 NA TRBD2 TRBV4-1 13 ASSLLAVSTDTQY
TRBJ1-4 NA NA TRBV28 10 AIGRADEKLF
TRBJ1-4 NA NA TRBV11-2 13 ASSLGSQGSGKLF
TRBJ2-3 NA TRBD2 TRBV5-4 12 ASSLSGGTDTQY
TRBJ1-5 NA NA TRBV19 14 ASSINRDVGNQPQH
TRBJ2-2 NA NA TRBV11-2 14 ASSLVSPMNTGELF
TRBJ1-3 NA NA TRBV7-9 13 ASNDLKGEGNTIY
TRBJ1-2 NA NA TRBV11-2 13 ASSSTSNSNYGYT
TRBJ1-2 NA NA TRBV19 11 ASTREGLYGYT
TRBJ1-1 NA NA TRBV4-2 13 ASSQLGGYDTEAF
TRBJ2-7 NA TRBD2 TRBV5-6 14 ASAPGGGLVIYEQY
TRBJ2-7 NA TRBD1 TRBV18 13 ASSPPGQGPYEQY
TRBJ2-7 NA NA TRBV11-2 12 ASRRAGISYEQY
TRBJ2-7 NA TRBD1 TRBV3-1/TRBV3-2 12 ASSPGTDSYEQY
TRBJ1-6 NA TRBD1 TRBV28 14 ASRERDSYYNSPLH
TRBJ1-2 NA NA TRBV30 12 AWSRRGAGYGYT
TRBJ2-7 NA NA TRBV5-5 10 ASSLLQPTIS
TRBJ1-2 NA TRBD1 TRBV7-9 12 ASSSSGGRVGYT
TRBJ2-1 NA NA TRBV24-1 15 ATSDPFPGPSYNEQF
TRBJ2-4 once NA TRBV29-1 9 SVRRENIQY
TRBJ1-4 NA NA TRBV2 10 ASGTVNEKLF
TRBJ1-1 NA NA TRBV5-1 15 ASSFGRGQLMGTEAF
TRBJ2-2 few NA TRBV27 11 ATGWWYTGELF
TRBJ2-3 NA TRBD2 TRBV4-2 14 ASSYGLAGATDTQY
TRBJ1-3 NA TRBD1 TRBV5-1 15 ASSLMTGQGSGNTIY
TRBJ2-5 NA TRBD1 TRBV7-9 14 ASSLFGTGGEETQY